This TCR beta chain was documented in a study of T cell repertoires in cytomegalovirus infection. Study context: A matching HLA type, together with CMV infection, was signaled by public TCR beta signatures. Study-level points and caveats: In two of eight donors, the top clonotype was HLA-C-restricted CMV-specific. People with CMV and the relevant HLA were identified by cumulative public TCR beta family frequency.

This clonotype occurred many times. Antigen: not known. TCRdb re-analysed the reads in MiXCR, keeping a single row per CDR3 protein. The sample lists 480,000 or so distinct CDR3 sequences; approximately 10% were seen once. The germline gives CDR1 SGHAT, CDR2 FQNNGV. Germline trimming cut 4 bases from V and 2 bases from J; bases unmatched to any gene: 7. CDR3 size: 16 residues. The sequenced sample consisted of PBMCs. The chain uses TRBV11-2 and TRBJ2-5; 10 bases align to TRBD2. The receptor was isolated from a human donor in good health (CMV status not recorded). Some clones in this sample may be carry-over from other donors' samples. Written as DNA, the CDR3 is TGTGCCAGCAGCTCCTTAGCGGGGGGCTCTCAAGAGACCCAGTACTTC. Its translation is CASSSLAGGSQETQYF.